Given below is one TCR beta chain in context. Its antigen is still unknown. Base qualities were left out, and no much larger clone turns up one base away. For TCR Vbeta sequencing, memory CD4+ T cells were sorted ex vivo from the peripheral blood of narcolepsy patients and healthy controls. The entry originates in a study of T cells in narcolepsy (dated by TCRdb to 2016 to 2019). Context from the whole study: Patients with narcolepsy type 1 or type 2 (NT1, NT2) were enrolled in the study together with healthy control donors. The study used TCR Vbeta sequencing to track clonotypes in blood and CSF while looking for autoreactive T cells in narcolepsy patients that target self-antigens of hypocretin neurons (hypocretin, TRIB2). General study outcomes and caveats: HCRT-specific and TRIB2-specific autoreactive clonotypes were highlighted in plots that compared CD4+ T cell clonotypes in CSF versus blood from the same patient. No sequences matching autoreactive T cell clones were contained in some blood memory CD4+ repertoires from patients and controls. According to the report, autoreactive clonotypes were detected serially in the blood of the same patients and of different patients, but not in healthy controls. Patients and controls had comparable numbers of sequenced blood memory CD4+ clonotypes, averaging about 40,000 and 30,000, respectively.

The library relied on the immunoSEQ multiplex PCR assay. The table was pulled from immuneACCESS by TCRdb, which kept in-frame rearrangements only. Such tables lose some clones; where checked, under half of the loss comes from unresolved V genes, and the rest has no known cause. The sample data list about 30,000 clones, and around four fifths of these were observed just once. The top ten hold 0.9% to 1.2% of the sample. This receptor was identified in a human donor with narcolepsy. Sequencing input: CD45RA- memory CD4+ T cells from PBMCs. Interpreted using the paper, the cell subset or site label stands for: memory T cells sorted ex vivo from peripheral blood.

This receptor has the CDR3 CASSYSGGGYEQYF. The DNA is TGTGCCAGCAGTTACTCCGGGGGCGGGTACGAGCAGTACTTC. The rearranged segments are TRBV6-5 and TRBJ2-7, with the D segment possibly TRBD1 or TRBD2, each aligning over 6 bases. V is pared back by 0 bases and J by 4 bases, with 10 bases lying between the germline termini. The CDR3 has 14 amino acids, counting the end cysteine and phenylalanine. Only the CDR3 DNA is retained, 42 bases long and in frame from the first base. CDR1 is given as MNHEY and CDR2 as SVGAGI, both from the germline V gene.